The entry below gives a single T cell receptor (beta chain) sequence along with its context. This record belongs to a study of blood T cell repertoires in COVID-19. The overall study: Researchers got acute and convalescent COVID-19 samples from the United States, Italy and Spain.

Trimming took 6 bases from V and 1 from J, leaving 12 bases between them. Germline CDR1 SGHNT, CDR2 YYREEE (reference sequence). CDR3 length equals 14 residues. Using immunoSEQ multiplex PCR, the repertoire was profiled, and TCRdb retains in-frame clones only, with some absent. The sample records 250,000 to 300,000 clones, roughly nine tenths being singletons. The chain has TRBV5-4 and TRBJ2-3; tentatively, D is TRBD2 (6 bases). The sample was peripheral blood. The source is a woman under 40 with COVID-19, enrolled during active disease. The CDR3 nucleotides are TGTGCCAGCAACTCAGAGCGGGGCACAGATACGCAGTATTTT. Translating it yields CASNSERGTDTQYF.